The present T cell receptor beta chain was sequenced within a study of blood T cell repertoires in COVID-19. Across the whole study: The study drew acute and convalescent COVID-19 samples from the United States, Italy and Spain.

Symptom resolution, clearance, or two negative PCRs marked the recovered donors of Cohort 3. This CDR3 has 14 amino acids. Per the germline V gene, CDR1 is KGHDR and CDR2 is SFDVKD. V shed 1 base and J shed 5 bases, with 8 bases lying between them. Under the authors' procedure: Estimation of nucleated cell counts was performed using reference gene primer amplification. Method: immunoSEQ multiplex PCR; TCRdb's copy keeps in-frame clones and lacks some. Clonal size and the V and J genes are those of that table, whereas D and trimming came from the DNA. The table has 320,000 or so clones, over 70% seen once; the top ten hold about 5%.

This clonotype was obtained from a man aged 30 to 45 who had recovered from COVID-19. This chain joins TRBV24-1 and TRBJ2-1; D remains unclear. Input material: PBMCs or T cells enriched from blood (not recorded which). Here the CDR3 reads CATSDFYGDNEQFF. In DNA, the CDR3 is TGTGCCACCAGTGATTTTTACGGAGACAATGAGCAGTTCTTC.